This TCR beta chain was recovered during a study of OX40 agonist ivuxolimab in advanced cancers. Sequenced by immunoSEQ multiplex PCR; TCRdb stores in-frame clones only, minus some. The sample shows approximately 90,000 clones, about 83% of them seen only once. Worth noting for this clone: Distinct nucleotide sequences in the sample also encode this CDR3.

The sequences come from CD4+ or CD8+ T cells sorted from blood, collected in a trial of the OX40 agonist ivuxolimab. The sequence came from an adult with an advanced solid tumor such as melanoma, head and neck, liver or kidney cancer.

CDR3 nucleotides: TGTGCCAGCTCAACGGGGGGAACGACTGAAGCTTTCTTT. It yields the protein CASSTGGTTEAFF. V usage is TRBV18 and J usage is TRBJ1-1; TRBD1 might be the D (5 bases). The germline V gene encodes CDR1 KGHSH and CDR2 LQKENI. The CDR3 totals 13 residues. The V and J ends lost 5 bases and 5 bases respectively, with 12 bases between them.